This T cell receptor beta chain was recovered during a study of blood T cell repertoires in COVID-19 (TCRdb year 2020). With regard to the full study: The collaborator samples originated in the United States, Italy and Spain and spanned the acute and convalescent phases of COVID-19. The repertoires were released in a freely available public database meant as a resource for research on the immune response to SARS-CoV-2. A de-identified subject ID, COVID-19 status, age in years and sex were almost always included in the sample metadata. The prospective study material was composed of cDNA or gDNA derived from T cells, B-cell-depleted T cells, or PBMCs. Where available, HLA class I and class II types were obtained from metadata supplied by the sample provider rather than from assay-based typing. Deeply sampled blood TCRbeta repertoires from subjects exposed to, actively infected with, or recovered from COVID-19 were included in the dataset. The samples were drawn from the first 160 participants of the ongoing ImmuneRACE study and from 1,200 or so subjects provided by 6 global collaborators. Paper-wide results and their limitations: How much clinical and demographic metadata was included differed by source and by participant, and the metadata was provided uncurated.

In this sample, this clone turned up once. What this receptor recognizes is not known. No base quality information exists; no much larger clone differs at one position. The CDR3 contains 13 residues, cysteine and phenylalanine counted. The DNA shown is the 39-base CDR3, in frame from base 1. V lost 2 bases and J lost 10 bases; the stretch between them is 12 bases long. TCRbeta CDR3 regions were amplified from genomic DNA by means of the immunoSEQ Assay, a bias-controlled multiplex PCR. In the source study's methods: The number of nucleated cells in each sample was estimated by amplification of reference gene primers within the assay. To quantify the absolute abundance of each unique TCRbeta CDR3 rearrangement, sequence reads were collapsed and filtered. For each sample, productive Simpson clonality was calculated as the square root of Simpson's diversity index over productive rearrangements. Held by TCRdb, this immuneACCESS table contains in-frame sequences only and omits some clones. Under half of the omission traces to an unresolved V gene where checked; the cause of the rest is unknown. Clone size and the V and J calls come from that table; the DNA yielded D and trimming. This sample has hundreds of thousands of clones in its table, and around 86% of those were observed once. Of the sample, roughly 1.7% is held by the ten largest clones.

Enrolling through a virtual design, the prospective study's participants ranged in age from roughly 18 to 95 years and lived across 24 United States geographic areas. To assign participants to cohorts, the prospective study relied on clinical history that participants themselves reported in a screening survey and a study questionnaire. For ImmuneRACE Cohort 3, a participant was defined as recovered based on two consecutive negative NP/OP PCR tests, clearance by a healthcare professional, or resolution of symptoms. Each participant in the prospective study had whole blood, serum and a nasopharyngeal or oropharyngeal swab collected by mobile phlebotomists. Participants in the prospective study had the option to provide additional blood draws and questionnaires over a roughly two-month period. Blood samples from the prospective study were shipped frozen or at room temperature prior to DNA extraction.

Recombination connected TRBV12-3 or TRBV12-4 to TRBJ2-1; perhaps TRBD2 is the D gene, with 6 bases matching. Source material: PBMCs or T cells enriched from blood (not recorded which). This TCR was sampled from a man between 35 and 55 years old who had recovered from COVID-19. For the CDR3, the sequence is CASSLYGAGEQFF. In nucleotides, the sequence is TGTGCCAGCAGTTTATACGGGGCGGGGGAGCAGTTCTTC.